A single sample is the source of the 12 T cell receptor beta chains below, sequenced in a study of tumor-infiltrating lymphocytes in primary liver carcinoma (dated by TCRdb to about 2017). The instrument given in TCRdb is Illumina HiSeq 2500. TCRbeta-specific cDNA was reverse-transcribed from 500 to 550 ng total RNA using a constant-region primer and ProtoScript II reverse transcriptase. Three nested multiplex PCR rounds, following a slightly modified ARM-PCR procedure, were used to build the TCRbeta libraries. Each of the first two PCR rounds ran for approximately 9 cycles using multiplex TRBV1-TRBV30 forward primers together with a Cbeta reverse primer. Using fastp at Q25 and MiXCR, TCRdb reprocessed the public reads and kept productive beta chains. Rows merge per CDR3 protein into single entries with the most common DNA and genes. The sample contains roughly 32,000 distinct CDR3 sequences, nearly 75% of them found a single time. Approximately 15% of the sample comes from the top ten.

Without any cell sorting, total RNA and DNA were extracted together from around 18-30 mg of bulk tissue using the AllPrep DNA/RNA mini kit. The sample was liver tumor tissue from sampling region 4. What this sample's cell subset or site label stands for: tumor region T4, right-lateral pole. All receptors come from a man aged 40-50 years with primary liver carcinoma and hepatitis B virus infection.

Sample share makes this clonotype medium-sized (0.01 to 0.1%). The chain recombines TRBV6-1 with TRBJ2-2, with TRBD2 identical over 9 bases. J gave up 4 bases and V 6 bases, and 9 bases lay outside the gene matches. The CDR3 extends over 16 amino acids. Germline CDR1 reads MNHNS; CDR2 reads SASEGT. In DNA form, the CDR3 reads TGTGCCAGCAGCGAGGAGGCGGGAGGGAGCACCGGGGAGCTGTTTTTT. Its translation is CASSEEAGGSTGELFF.

V and J are TRBV29-1 and TRBJ2-5; TRBD1 matches 9 bases. V shed 1 base, J shed 4 bases, and the junction held 7 bases outside the gene matches. This CDR3 contains 15 residues. From germline, CDR1 is SQVTM and CDR2 ANQGSEA. CDR3 amino acids: CSVEADRGCAETQYF. The CDR3 nucleotides are TGCAGCGTTGAAGCAGACAGGGGGTGTGCAGAGACCCAGTACTTC.

The CDR3 DNA is TGCGCAGGCAGCTTGAGCCTAGCGGAAGAGACCCAGTACTTC. Its protein is CAGSLSLAEETQYF. The chain uses TRBV5-1 and TRBJ2-5, with TRBD2 identical over 7 bases. This CDR3 is 14 amino acids long. The V gene's germline CDR1 is SGHRS and CDR2 YFSETQ. The complete variable domain, with remaining parts taken from reference TRBV5-1 and TRBJ2-5, reads KAGVTQTPRYLIKTRGQQVTLSCSPISGHRSVSWYQQTPGQGLQFLFEYFSETQRNKGNFPGRFSGRQFSNSRSEMNVSTLELGDSALYLCAGSLSLAEETQYFGPGTRLLVL.

V is TRBV7-9 and J is TRBJ2-7, with 7 positions matching TRBD2. Looked up from germline, CDR1 is SEHNR and CDR2 is FQNEAQ (reference sequence). The J segment lost 7 bases and the V segment lost 1 base, leaving 16 bases of the junction unmatched. The CDR3 is 17 residues long. CDR3 sequence: CASSLGSGTNGDYEQYF. The CDR3 region has the DNA TGTGCCAGCAGCTTAGGGTCCGGGACTAACGGAGACTATGAGCAGTACTTC.

The V gene is TRBV29-1, the J gene TRBJ2-4, with a possible D match to TRBD1 (5 bases). CDR1 and CDR2 from the germline V gene are SQVTM and ANQGSEA. The CDR3 is 12 residues long. Between the trimmed V and J ends, which lost 8 bases and 11 bases, there was a span of 19 bases. CDR3 protein: CSIIHGQGFQYF. CDR3 nucleotides: TGCAGCATAATTCACGGGCAGGGCTTTCAGTACTTC. Full variable domain (remainder filled in from reference TRBV29-1 and TRBJ2-4): SAVISQKPSRDICQRGTSLTIQCQVDSQVTMMFWYRQQPGQSLTLIATANQGSEATYESGFVIDKFPISRPNLTFSTLTVSNMSPEDSSIYLCSIIHGQGFQYFGAGTRLSVL.

Comments on this clonotype: At one end, the junction sequence differs from germline, possibly due to a read error. V usage is TRBV10-3 and J usage is TRBJ1-1; 9 nucleotides agree with TRBD1. Germline V CDR1 and CDR2: ENHRY, SYGVKD. The CDR3 spans 15 residues. The CDR3 nucleotides are TGTGTCATCAGTGACCTACAGGGGGCGAACACTCAAACTTTCTTT. This sequence encodes CVISDLQGANTQTFF.

On this clonotype itself: A read error may produce the germline difference seen at one junction end. The chain uses TRBV29-1 and TRBJ2-2; 9 bases align to TRBD2. CDR3 length: 15 amino acids. CDR1 and CDR2 (germline): SQVTM, ANQGSEA. CDR3 DNA: TGCAGCGTTGGGACTAGCGCGGCGAACACCCAGGAACTGCTTTTT. The encoded protein is CSVGTSAANTQELLF.

This clonotype came up a few times. This chain joins TRBV28 and TRBJ2-7; no firm D call. CDR1 is MDHEN, CDR2 SYDVKM, per germline. The germline V and J ends were trimmed by 6 bases and 0 bases, with 21 bases remaining between them. This CDR3 region has 17 residues. The CDR3 loop reads CASSLPLDGWYSYEQYF. CDR3 coding DNA: TGTGCCAGCAGCCTCCCTTTGGACGGATGGTACTCCTACGAGCAGTACTTC.

With respect to this clonotype: The junction shows a germline mismatch at one end, possibly a read error. This chain connects TRBV11-1 to TRBJ2-4; D perhaps matches TRBD1 (6 bases). The CDR3 runs 17 residues. Germline CDR1 reads SGHAT; CDR2 reads FQDESV (reference sequence). The CDR3 DNA sequence: TGTGCTAGCAGCTCTCCGGGACAAGGAGCATCAAAAAACGTTCAGTACTTC. Protein product: CASSSPGQGASKNVQYF.

On this clonotype: One junction end does not reproduce the germline sequence, and a read error may be involved. The J gene is TRBJ2-1, the V gene TRBV11-2, with 8 bases aligning to TRBD2. Germline CDR1 reads SGHAT; CDR2 reads FQNNGV. The CDR3 covers 17 residues. CDR3 DNA: TGTGCCAGCAGCTTAGATAGGGGCGGGAGGTTCTACAAAGAGCAATACTTC. Residues: CASSLDRGGRFYKEQYF.

Comments on this clonotype: A much more abundant neighbour one base away suggests this may be a read error. V is TRBV20-1 and J is TRBJ2-1, with TRBD2 as a possible D gene (5 bases). From germline, CDR1 is DFQATT and CDR2 SNEGSKA (reference sequence). The CDR3 totals 12 residues. This CDR3 reads CTASKLGNEQFF. CDR3 sequence (DNA): TGCACTGCTAGCAAACTGGGGAATGAGCAGTTCTTC.

As regards this clonotype: The conserved phenylalanine or tryptophan is not found at the CDR3 terminus, so this likely reflects a read error. CDR3 DNA sequence: TGTAGCGTCGATTCAGGGTATGTCGACGAGCAGTACTTA. Its protein product is CSVDSGYVDEQYL. The chain recombines TRBV29-1 with TRBJ2-7; D may correspond to TRBD1 or TRBD2 (5 bases each). Germline loops: CDR1 SQVTM, CDR2 ANQGSEA. The CDR3 is 13 residues long.